This T cell receptor (beta chain) came from a study of blood T cell repertoires in COVID-19. For the study at large: Samples came from the United States, Italy and Spain, spanning acute and convalescent COVID-19. From T cells, B-cell-depleted T cells, or PBMCs came the material, which was cDNA or gDNA.

Original data processing: Reference gene primer amplification gave nucleated cell count estimates. Sequencing was performed with immunoSEQ multiplex PCR; in TCRdb, only in-frame clones are kept and a portion is missing. V, J and clone size were drawn from that table, and D and trimming were deduced from the DNA. This sample has approximately 170,000 clones; 85% to 95% occur once, and the top ten carry roughly 1.9%. V shed 5 bases and J shed 0 bases, with 7 bases lying between them. The CDR3 has 13 amino acids. Germline V CDR1 and CDR2: MNHEY, SVGAGI. Seattle patients were enrolled during active infection and followed longitudinally.

The material sequenced was peripheral blood. The rearrangement joins TRBV6-5 to TRBJ1-1; maybe TRBD1 (5 bases). This receptor was obtained from a woman aged 55 to 70 with COVID-19, enrolled during active disease. CDR3 DNA: TGTGCCAGCAGTCCAGGGATGAACACTGAAGCTTTCTTT. This gives the protein CASSPGMNTEAFF.